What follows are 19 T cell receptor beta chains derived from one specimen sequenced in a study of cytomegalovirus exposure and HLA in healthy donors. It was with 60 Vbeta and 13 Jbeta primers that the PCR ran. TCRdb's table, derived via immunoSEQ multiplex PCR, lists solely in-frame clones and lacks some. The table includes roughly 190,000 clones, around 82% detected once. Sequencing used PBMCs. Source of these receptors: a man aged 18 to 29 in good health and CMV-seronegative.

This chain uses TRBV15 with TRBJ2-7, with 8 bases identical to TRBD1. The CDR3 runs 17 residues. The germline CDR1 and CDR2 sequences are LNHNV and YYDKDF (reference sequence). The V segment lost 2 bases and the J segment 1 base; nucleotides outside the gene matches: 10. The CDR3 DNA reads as TGTGCCACCAGCAGACTCACAGGGGGAGCGAGGTCCTACGAGCAGTACTTC. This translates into CATSRLTGGARSYEQYF.

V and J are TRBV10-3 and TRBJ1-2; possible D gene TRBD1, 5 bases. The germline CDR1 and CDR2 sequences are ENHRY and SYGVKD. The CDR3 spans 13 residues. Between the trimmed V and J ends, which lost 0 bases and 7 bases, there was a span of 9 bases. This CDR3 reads CAISESGGRGYTF. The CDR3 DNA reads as TGTGCCATCAGTGAGTCGGGGGGACGTGGCTACACCTTC.

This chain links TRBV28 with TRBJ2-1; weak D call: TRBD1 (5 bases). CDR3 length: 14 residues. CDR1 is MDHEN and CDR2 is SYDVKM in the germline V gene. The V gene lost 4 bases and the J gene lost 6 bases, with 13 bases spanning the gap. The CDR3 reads CASSSHPRANEQFF. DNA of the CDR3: TGTGCCAGCAGTTCCCACCCCAGGGCCAATGAGCAGTTCTTC.

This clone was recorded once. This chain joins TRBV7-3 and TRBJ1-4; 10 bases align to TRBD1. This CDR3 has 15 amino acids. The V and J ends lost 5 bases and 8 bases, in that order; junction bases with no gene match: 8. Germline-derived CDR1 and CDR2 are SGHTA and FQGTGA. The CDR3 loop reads CASSATGTGVEKLFF. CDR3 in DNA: TGTGCCAGCAGCGCCACCGGGACAGGGGTCGAAAAACTGTTTTTT.

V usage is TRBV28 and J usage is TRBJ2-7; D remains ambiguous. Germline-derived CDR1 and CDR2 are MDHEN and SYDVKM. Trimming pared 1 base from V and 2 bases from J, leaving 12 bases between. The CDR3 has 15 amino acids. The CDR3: CASSLYPASAYEQYF. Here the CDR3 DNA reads TGTGCCAGCAGTTTATACCCCGCCAGCGCCTACGAGCAGTACTTC.

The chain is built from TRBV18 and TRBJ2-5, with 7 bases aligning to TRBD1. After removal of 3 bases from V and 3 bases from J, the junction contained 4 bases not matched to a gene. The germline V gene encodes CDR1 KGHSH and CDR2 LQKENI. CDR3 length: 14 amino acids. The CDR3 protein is CASSPGQGEETQYF. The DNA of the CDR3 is TGTGCCAGCTCACCGGGGCAGGGGGAAGAGACCCAGTACTTC.

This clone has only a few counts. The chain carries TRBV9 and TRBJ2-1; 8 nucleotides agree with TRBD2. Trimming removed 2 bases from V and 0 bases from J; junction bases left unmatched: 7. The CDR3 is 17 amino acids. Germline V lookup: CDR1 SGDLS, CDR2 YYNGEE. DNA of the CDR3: TGTGCCAGCAGCGTCACTAGCGGTAGTCGCTCCTACAATGAGCAGTTCTTC. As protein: CASSVTSGSRSYNEQFF.

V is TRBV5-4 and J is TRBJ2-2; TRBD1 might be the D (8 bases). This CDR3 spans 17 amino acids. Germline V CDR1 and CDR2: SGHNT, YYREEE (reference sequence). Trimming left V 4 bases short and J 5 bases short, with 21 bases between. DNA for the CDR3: TGTGCCAGCAGCCCTGGGGGGGCAGGGGGCCGTACCGGGGAGCTGTTTTTT. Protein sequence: CASSPGGAGGRTGELFF.

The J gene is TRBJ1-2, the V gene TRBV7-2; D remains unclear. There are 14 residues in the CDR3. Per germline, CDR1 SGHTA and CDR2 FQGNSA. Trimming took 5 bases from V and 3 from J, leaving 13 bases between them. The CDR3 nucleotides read TGTGCCAGCAGCGCCCAGGTGATCGACTATGGCTACACCTTC. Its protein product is CASSAQVIDYGYTF.

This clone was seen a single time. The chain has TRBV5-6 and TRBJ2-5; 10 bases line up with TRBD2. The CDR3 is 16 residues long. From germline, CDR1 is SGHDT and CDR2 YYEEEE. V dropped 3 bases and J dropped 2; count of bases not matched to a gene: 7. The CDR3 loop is CASSYRTSGIQETQYF. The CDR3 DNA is TGTGCCAGCAGCTACCGGACTAGCGGTATTCAAGAGACCCAGTACTTC. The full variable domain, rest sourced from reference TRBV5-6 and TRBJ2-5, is DAGVTQSPTHLIKTRGQQVTLRCSPKSGHDTVSWYQQALGQGPQFIFQYYEEEERQRGNFPDRFSGHQFPNYSSELNVNALLLGDSALYLCASSYRTSGIQETQYFGPGTRLLVL.

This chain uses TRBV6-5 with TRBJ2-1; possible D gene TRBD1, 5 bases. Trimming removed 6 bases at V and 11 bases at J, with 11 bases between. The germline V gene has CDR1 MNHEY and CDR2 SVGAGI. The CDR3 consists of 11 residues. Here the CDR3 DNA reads TGTGCCAGCAGCCTATCAGGGAAGCAGTTCTTC. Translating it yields CASSLSGKQFF.

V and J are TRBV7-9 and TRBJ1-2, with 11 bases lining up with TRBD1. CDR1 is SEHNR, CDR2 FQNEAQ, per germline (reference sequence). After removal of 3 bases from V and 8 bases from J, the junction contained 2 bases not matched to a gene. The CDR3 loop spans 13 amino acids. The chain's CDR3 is CASSFRDRGGYTF. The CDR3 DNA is TGTGCCAGCAGCTTCCGGGACAGGGGGGGCTACACCTTC.

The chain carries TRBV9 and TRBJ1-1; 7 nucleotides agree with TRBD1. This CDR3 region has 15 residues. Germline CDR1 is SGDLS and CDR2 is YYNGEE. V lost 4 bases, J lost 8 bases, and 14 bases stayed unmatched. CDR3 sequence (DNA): TGTGCCAGCAGCCCGAATCTGGGACAGCCCGCAGAAGCTTTCTTT. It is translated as CASSPNLGQPAEAFF.

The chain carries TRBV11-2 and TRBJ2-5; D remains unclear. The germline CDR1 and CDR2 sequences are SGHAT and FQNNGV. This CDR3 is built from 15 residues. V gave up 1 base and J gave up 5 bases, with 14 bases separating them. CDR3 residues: CASSLVVAQWETQYF. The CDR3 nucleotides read TGTGCCAGCAGCTTAGTGGTCGCTCAGTGGGAGACCCAGTACTTC.

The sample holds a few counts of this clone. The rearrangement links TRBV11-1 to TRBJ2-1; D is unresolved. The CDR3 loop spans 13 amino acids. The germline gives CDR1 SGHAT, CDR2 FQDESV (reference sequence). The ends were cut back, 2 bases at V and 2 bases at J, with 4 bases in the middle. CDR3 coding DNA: TGTGCCAGCAGCTTAAATACCTACAATGAGCAGTTCTTC. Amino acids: CASSLNTYNEQFF.

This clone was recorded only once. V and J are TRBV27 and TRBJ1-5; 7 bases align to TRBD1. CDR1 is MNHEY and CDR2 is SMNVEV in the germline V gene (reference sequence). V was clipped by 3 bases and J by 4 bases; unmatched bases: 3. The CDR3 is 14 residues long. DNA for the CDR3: TGTGCCAGCAGTTTCCAGGGGGTTAATCAGCCCCAGCATTTT. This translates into CASSFQGVNQPQHF.

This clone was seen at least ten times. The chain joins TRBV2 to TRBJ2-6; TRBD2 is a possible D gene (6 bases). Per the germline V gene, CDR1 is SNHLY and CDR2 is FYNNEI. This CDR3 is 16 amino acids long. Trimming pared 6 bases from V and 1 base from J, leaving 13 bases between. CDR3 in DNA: TGTGCCAGCAGCTGGCCGGGGAGGTCTGGGGCCAACGTCCTGACTTTC. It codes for CASSWPGRSGANVLTF. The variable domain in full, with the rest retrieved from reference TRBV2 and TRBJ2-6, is EPEVTQTPSHQVTQMGQEVILRCVPISNHLYFYWYRQILGQKVEFLVSFYNNEISEKSEIFDDQFSVERPDGSNFTLKIRSTKLEDSAMYFCASSWPGRSGANVLTFGAGSRLTVL.

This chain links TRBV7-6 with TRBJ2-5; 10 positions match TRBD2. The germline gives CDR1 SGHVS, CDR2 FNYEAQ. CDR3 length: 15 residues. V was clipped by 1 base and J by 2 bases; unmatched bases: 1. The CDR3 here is CASSLGGLAQETQYF. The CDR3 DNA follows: TGTGCCAGCAGCTTAGGGGGACTAGCGCAAGAGACCCAGTACTTC. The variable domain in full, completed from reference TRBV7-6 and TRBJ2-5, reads GAGVSQSPRYKVTKRGQDVALRCDPISGHVSLYWYRQALGQGPEFLTYFNYEAQQDKSGLPNDRFSAERPEGSISTLTIQRTEQRDSAMYRCASSLGGLAQETQYFGPGTRLLVL.

The CDR3 sequence: CAWSRDSSVSYEQYF. The CDR3 DNA is TGTGCCTGGAGTCGGGACTCAAGCGTATCCTACGAGCAGTACTTC. The chain has TRBV30 and TRBJ2-7; TRBD2 might be the D (6 bases). The V and J ends lost 2 bases and 1 base respectively, with 15 bases between them. Per the germline V gene, CDR1 is GTSNPN and CDR2 is SVGIG (reference sequence). CDR3 size: 15 residues.